This is a list of T cell receptor beta chains from one sample in a study of cytomegalovirus exposure and HLA in healthy donors. The method was immunoSEQ multiplex PCR; TCRdb's version includes in-frame clones alone and lacks a portion of them. The table records roughly 120,000 clones, 82% of them present only once. Sequences were obtained from PBMCs. These receptors were taken from a woman under 30 in good health and CMV-seronegative. The CDR3 runs from the conserved cysteine through the conserved F or W. The order of the fields is clone size, CDR3 length, V gene, D gene, J gene, CDR3 DNA, CDR3 protein. D genes are given only for firm matches. Size values are once, few and many counts, or a class for expanded clones, and some rows have none.

>.|14|TRBV7-9|TRBD1|TRBJ1-2
TGTGCCAGCGCGGACAGGGTGGGACAATATGGCTACACCTTC
CASADRVGQYGYTF
>.|16|TRBV5-1|.|TRBJ1-5
TGCGCCAGCAGCTTGGCTGAGGGTTCGGGCAATCAGCCCCAGCATTTT
CASSLAEGSGNQPQHF
>.|13|TRBV7-2|.|TRBJ1-1
TGTGCCAGCAGCTCTGGACACTACACTGAAGCTTTCTTT
CASSSGHYTEAFF
>.|15|TRBV27|.|TRBJ2-1
TGTGCCAGCAGTTCGGCGGTGGTTAGTAGCAATGAGCAGTTCTTC
CASSSAVVSSNEQFF
>.|15|TRBV10-3|TRBD1|TRBJ2-1
TGTGCCATCAGGAAGGGACAGGGGGCGGGAAATGAGCAGTTCTTC
CAIRKGQGAGNEQFF
>.|11|TRBV6-5|.|TRBJ2-3
TGTGCCAGCAGACAGCAAGATACGCAGTATTTT
CASRQQDTQYF
>.|15|TRBV5-1|.|TRBJ1-2
TGCGCCAGCAGCTTGGCCGGACCGGGAACCTATGGCTACACCTTC
CASSLAGPGTYGYTF
>.|15|TRBV10-1|.|TRBJ2-5
TGCGCCAGCAGTGAGTCCCAGCGCGGGATAGAGACCCAGTACTTC
CASSESQRGIETQYF
>.|14|TRBV11-2|.|TRBJ1-5
TGTGCCAGCAGCCCAACAACAGGGAATCAGCCCCAGCATTTT
CASSPTTGNQPQHF
>.|15|TRBV27|TRBD1|TRBJ2-7
TGTGCCAGCAGTTTACAACTCGGGACAGCCTACGAGCAGTACTTC
CASSLQLGTAYEQYF
>once|14|TRBV18|.|TRBJ1-1
TGTGCCAGCTCATCACGGCGGGAGAGAGGTGAAGCTTTCTTT
CASSSRRERGEAFF
>.|17|TRBV9|.|TRBJ1-3
TGTGCCAGCAGCCGGGAGGCTGGGGGCAACTCTGGAAACACCATATATTTT
CASSREAGGNSGNTIYF
>.|14|TRBV4-3|.|TRBJ1-1
TGCGCCAGCAGCCAAGAGCGCGATAACACTGAAGCTTTCTTT
CASSQERDNTEAFF
>.|13|TRBV5-1|TRBD1|TRBJ1-2
TGCGCCAGCGCCGGGACAGCTAACTATGGCTACACCTTC
CASAGTANYGYTF
>.|16|TRBV6-1|TRBD1|TRBJ1-1
TGTGCCAGCAGTGAACGCGGGACAGGGCTAGACACTGAAGCTTTCTTT
CASSERGTGLDTEAFF
>.|10|TRBV20-1|.|TRBJ1-1
TGCAGGCCCGACGGGGCTGAAGCTTTCTTT
CRPDGAEAFF
>.|15|TRBV7-8|TRBD2|TRBJ2-3
TGTGCCAGCAGCTTAGACGGACTAGCGTCAGATACGCAGTATTTT
CASSLDGLASDTQYF
>.|17|TRBV7-2|.|TRBJ2-1
TGTGCCAGCAGCTTACGATTGACGGGAGTTAATCGGGATGAGCAGTTCTTC
CASSLRLTGVNRDEQFF
>.|15|TRBV25-1|.|TRBJ2-2
TGTGCCAGCAGGGACAGCCGGAGTCAGCCCGGGGAGCTGTTTTTT
CASRDSRSQPGELFF
>.|14|TRBV6-5|.|TRBJ2-6
TGTGCCAGCAGCTCCCTGCCTGGGGCCAACGGCCTGACTTTC
CASSSLPGANGLTF
>.|14|TRBV30|.|TRBJ2-1
TGTGCCTGGGACGAGACAGTTACCTACAATGAGCAGTTCTTC
CAWDETVTYNEQFF
>.|15|TRBV6-4|TRBD1|TRBJ1-1
TGTGCCAGCAGCCCACGGGGACAGGGTTCCACTGAAGCCTTCTTT
CASSPRGQGSTEAFF
>.|13|TRBV6-1|.|TRBJ2-2
TGTGCCAGCAGTGAATTTCCCGCCGGGGAGCTGTTTTTT
CASSEFPAGELFF
>.|12|TRBV5-6|.|TRBJ1-2
TGTGCCAGCAGCTCCTCTTCCTATGGCTACACCTTC
CASSSSSYGYTF
>.|14|TRBV27|.|TRBJ2-2
TGTGCCAGCAGTTTAAATCCAGGCCTCGGGGAGCTGTTTTTT
CASSLNPGLGELFF
>.|17|TRBV27|TRBD1|TRBJ1-5
TGTGCCAGCAGCTACGTATCGACAGGGTTCACCAATCAGCCCCAGCATTTT
CASSYVSTGFTNQPQHF
>.|11|TRBV2|.|TRBJ2-5
TGTGCCAGCAGCCCCCTAGAGACCCAGTACTTC
CASSPLETQYF
>.|14|TRBV6-1|TRBD1|TRBJ2-7
TGTGCCAGCAGCGCCGGGACAGGGAGATACGAGCAGTACTTC
CASSAGTGRYEQYF
>.|16|TRBV4-3|.|TRBJ1-3
TGCGCCAGCAGCCAAGCGTCGGGGGGGCGAGGAAACACCATATATTTT
CASSQASGGRGNTIYF
>few|13|TRBV25-1|TRBD1|TRBJ2-1
TGTGCCAGCCGGACAGGGTGGAACGATGAGCAGTTCTTC
CASRTGWNDEQFF
>.|16|TRBV7-9|.|TRBJ1-2
TGTGCCAGCAGCTCGAGGGGGACCGATACTAACTATGGCTACACCTTC
CASSSRGTDTNYGYTF
>.|14|TRBV2|.|TRBJ2-7
TGTGCCAGCAGTGGCGACAGGAGCTCCTACGAGCAGTACTTC
CASSGDRSSYEQYF
>.|16|TRBV5-1|.|TRBJ2-6
TGCGCCAGCAGCTTGTCCTGGAGCTCTGGGGCCAACGTCCTGACTTTC
CASSLSWSSGANVLTF
>.|15|TRBV2|TRBD1|TRBJ1-5
TGTGCCAGCAGTGATAGCCGGGACAGTAATCAGCCCCAGCATTTT
CASSDSRDSNQPQHF
>.|15|TRBV7-2|.|TRBJ2-7
TGTGCCAGCAGCTTAGTGCGGGGTCCCTCCTACGAGCAGTACTTC
CASSLVRGPSYEQYF
>.|14|TRBV7-9|.|TRBJ1-2
TGTGCCAGCAGCTTAGGAGATAGCTGGTATGGCTACACCTTC
CASSLGDSWYGYTF
>.|17|TRBV4-2|TRBD1|TRBJ1-2
TGTGCCAGCAGCCAACCCCGAAGACAGGGGGCAGGGGATGGCTACACCTTC
CASSQPRRQGAGDGYTF